The 9 T cell receptor beta chains below were found in one sample sequenced in a study of cytomegalovirus exposure and HLA in healthy donors. Primers included in the PCR were 60 Vbeta and 13 Jbeta primers. Some clones are missing from TCRdb's copy, which holds only in-frame ones; the method was immunoSEQ multiplex PCR. The sample lists 110,000 or so clones, roughly 80% seen once, with approximately 6.9% in the top ten. Material: PBMCs. Every receptor here comes from a man aged 25 to 40 in good health and CMV-seropositive.

The rearrangement uses TRBV14 and TRBJ1-3; the D gene is possibly TRBD1 (6 bases). The CDR3 is 14 amino acids. V was trimmed by 8 bases and J by 0 bases, leaving 11 bases between them. Germline CDR1 and CDR2: SGHDN and FVKESK. CDR3 residues: CASGQYNSGNTIYF. In DNA, the CDR3 is TGTGCCAGCGGACAGTATAACTCTGGAAACACCATATATTTT.

The rearrangement joins TRBV28 to TRBJ2-7, with a possible D match to TRBD2 (6 bases). V lost 5 bases and J 0 bases, leaving 20 bases between the germline ends. Germline V gene lookup returns CDR1 MDHEN and CDR2 SYDVKM. The CDR3 length is 17 residues. The CDR3 DNA follows: TGTGCCAGCAGTCTAATGGGCGGGACCCCCAGCTCCTACGAGCAGTACTTC. Protein sequence: CASSLMGGTPSSYEQYF.

This chain connects TRBV18 to TRBJ1-3, with 9 bases aligning to TRBD1. Germline V gene sequence: CDR1 KGHSH, CDR2 LQKENI. J lost 2 bases, V lost 6 bases, and 8 bases had no gene match. The length of the CDR3 is 16 residues. CDR3 amino acids: CASSQGQGRTGNTIYF. The DNA for the CDR3 is TGTGCCAGCTCTCAGGGACAGGGACGGACTGGAAACACCATATATTTT.

The chain uses TRBV6-5 and TRBJ1-1; D gene unclear. The CDR3 has 13 amino acids. Germline assignment: CDR1 MNHEY and CDR2 SVGAGI. The V end was cut by 6 bases, the J end by 8 bases, with 16 bases between. This CDR3 is CASSHSLRPEAFF. In DNA, the CDR3 is TGTGCCAGCAGCCACAGCCTTCGCCCAGAAGCTTTCTTT.

This chain connects TRBV18 to TRBJ1-1; the match to TRBD1 covers 7 bases. The V gene's germline CDR1 is KGHSH and CDR2 LQKENI. The CDR3 runs 17 residues. V trimming: 0 bases; J trimming: 5 bases; junction bases outside the gene matches: 12. This chain's CDR3 is CASSPPTGAVSMTEAFF. The CDR3 DNA is TGTGCCAGCTCACCACCTACAGGGGCTGTCTCTATGACTGAAGCTTTCTTT.

The V and J genes are TRBV5-1 and TRBJ2-2; 9 positions agree with TRBD2. The CDR3 consists of 16 residues. Trimming removed 0 bases from V and 4 bases from J; junction bases left unmatched: 4. CDR1 is SGHRS and CDR2 is YFSETQ in the germline V gene. CDR3 in amino acids: CASSLAAGGPTGELFF. CDR3 sequence (DNA): TGCGCCAGCAGCTTGGCAGCGGGGGGCCCCACCGGGGAGCTGTTTTTT.

The chain uses TRBV7-2 and TRBJ2-7; tentatively, D is TRBD1 (6 bases). CDR3 length: 14 amino acids. From germline, CDR1 is SGHTA and CDR2 FQGNSA. V gave up 0 bases and J gave up 1 base, with 7 bases separating them. As DNA, the CDR3 is TGTGCCAGCAGCTTAGCCGGGACATCCTACGAGCAGTACTTC. As protein: CASSLAGTSYEQYF. The whole variable domain, remainder taken from reference TRBV7-2 and TRBJ2-7, is GAGVSQSPSNKVTEKGKDVELRCDPISGHTALYWYRQSLGQGLEFLIYFQGNSAPDKSGLPSDRFSAERTGGSVSTLTIQRTQQEDSAVYLCASSLAGTSYEQYFGPGTRLTVT.

This clone was picked up a small number of times. This chain joins TRBV5-4 and TRBJ2-1, with 7 bases identical to TRBD2. The CDR3 runs to 16 residues. The V gene's germline CDR1 is SGHNT and CDR2 YYREEE (reference sequence). V lost 4 bases and J lost 0; bases outside the gene matches: 7. The CDR3 DNA reads as TGTGCCAGCAGCGAGGCGCGGGGGAGCTCCTACAATGAGCAGTTCTTC. Translated, it gives CASSEARGSSYNEQFF.

This clone has just a few counts. The chain has TRBV5-4 and TRBJ1-1, with 8 bases matching TRBD1. Germline V lookup: CDR1 SGHNT, CDR2 YYREEE (reference sequence). The CDR3 consists of 17 residues. V gave up 0 bases and J gave up 5 bases; unmatched junction bases: 12. The CDR3 bases are TGTGCCAGCAGCTTGGGATTGGCAGGGGGCGCGTATACTGAAGCTTTCTTT. Protein product: CASSLGLAGGAYTEAFF.